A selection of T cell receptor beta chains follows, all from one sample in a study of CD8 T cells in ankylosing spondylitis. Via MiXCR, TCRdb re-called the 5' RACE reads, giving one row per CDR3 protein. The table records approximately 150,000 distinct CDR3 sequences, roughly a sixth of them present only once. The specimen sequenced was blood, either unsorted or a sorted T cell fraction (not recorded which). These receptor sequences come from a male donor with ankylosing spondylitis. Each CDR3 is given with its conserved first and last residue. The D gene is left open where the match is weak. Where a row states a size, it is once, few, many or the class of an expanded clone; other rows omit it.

cdr3_nt: TGTGCCAGCAGCTTTCGAGACTTAAACACCGGGGAGCTGTTTTTT
cdr3_aa: CASSFRDLNTGELFF
j_call: TRBJ2-2
clone_size: many
d_call: NA
v_call: TRBV5-6

cdr3_nt: TGTGCCAGCAGTTTAGGAGGGGTGAATGAAAAACTGTTTTTT
cdr3_aa: CASSLGGVNEKLFF
j_call: TRBJ1-4
clone_size: NA
d_call: NA
v_call: TRBV27

cdr3_nt: TGTGCCAGCAGCTTAATTCCTAGCGGGAGCACAGATACGCAGTATTTT
cdr3_aa: CASSLIPSGSTDTQYF
j_call: TRBJ2-3
clone_size: few
d_call: TRBD2
v_call: TRBV7-3

cdr3_nt: TGTGCCAGCAGCGTAGGGGGGGTGTTCTCCTACGAGCAGTACTTC
cdr3_aa: CASSVGGVFSYEQYF
j_call: TRBJ2-7
clone_size: NA
d_call: NA
v_call: TRBV9

cdr3_nt: TGTGCCAGCAGTTACCCCCGGACGCCTAAACACTACGAGCAGTACTTC
cdr3_aa: CASSYPRTPKHYEQYF
j_call: TRBJ2-7
clone_size: NA
d_call: NA
v_call: TRBV6-5

cdr3_nt: TGTGCCAGCATCCAGATAGCGGGAGGGGCCGGGGAGCTGTTTTTT
cdr3_aa: CASIQIAGGAGELFF
j_call: TRBJ2-2
clone_size: NA
d_call: TRBD2
v_call: TRBV6-1

cdr3_nt: TGTGCCAGCAGTTTAAAACGGCTGTATCAGCCCCAGCATTTT
cdr3_aa: CASSLKRLYQPQHF
j_call: TRBJ1-5
clone_size: few
d_call: NA
v_call: TRBV28

cdr3_nt: TGCGCCAGCAGCTTGGTCGGAACCTCCTACGAGCAGTACTTC
cdr3_aa: CASSLVGTSYEQYF
j_call: TRBJ2-7
clone_size: many
d_call: NA
v_call: TRBV5-1

cdr3_nt: TGTGCCAGTATGCCGGGACCCTCCTACAATGAGCAGTTCTTC
cdr3_aa: CASMPGPSYNEQFF
j_call: TRBJ2-1
clone_size: few
d_call: NA
v_call: TRBV19

cdr3_nt: TGCGCCAGCACCCGGGACAGTGACTCGGCAGCTTTCTTT
cdr3_aa: CASTRDSDSAAFF
j_call: TRBJ1-1
clone_size: few
d_call: TRBD1
v_call: TRBV5-1

cdr3_nt: TGCGCCAGCAGTGCTGAACCGGGGACCGGGGAGCTGTTTTTT
cdr3_aa: CASSAEPGTGELFF
j_call: TRBJ2-2
clone_size: few
d_call: NA
v_call: TRBV5-1

cdr3_nt: TGTGCCAGCAGCCTAACCATAAGGACTAGGAGGTACGAGCAGTACTTC
cdr3_aa: CASSLTIRTRRYEQYF
j_call: TRBJ2-7
clone_size: NA
d_call: TRBD2
v_call: TRBV7-9

cdr3_nt: TGTGCCAGCAGCTTAGTAGAGGGATACTACAATGAGCAGTTCTTC
cdr3_aa: CASSLVEGYYNEQFF
j_call: TRBJ2-1
clone_size: NA
d_call: NA
v_call: TRBV7-9

cdr3_nt: TGTGCCAGCAGTACCCGACTAGCGGGAAGCACAGATACGCAGTATTTT
cdr3_aa: CASSTRLAGSTDTQYF
j_call: TRBJ2-3
clone_size: NA
d_call: TRBD2
v_call: TRBV12-3/TRBV12-4

cdr3_nt: TGCAGTGCCCCAGGGTACAGCAATCAGCCCCAGCATTTT
cdr3_aa: CSAPGYSNQPQHF
j_call: TRBJ1-5
clone_size: few
d_call: NA
v_call: TRBV20-1

cdr3_nt: TGCGCCAGCAGCCCGGACACCGCTAGCGGTCAAGAGACCCAGTACTTC
cdr3_aa: CASSPDTASGQETQYF
j_call: TRBJ2-5
clone_size: NA
d_call: TRBD2
v_call: TRBV5-1

cdr3_nt: TGTGCCAGCAGTTCTCTCGTCCGGGACGGCACGTCCTACGAGCAGTACTTC
cdr3_aa: CASSSLVRDGTSYEQYF
j_call: TRBJ2-7
clone_size: NA
d_call: NA
v_call: TRBV28

cdr3_nt: TGTGCCAGCAGTGAAGCGCATGGGACTAGCGGGATACTAACCTACAATGAGCAGTTCTTC
cdr3_aa: CASSEAHGTSGILTYNEQFF
j_call: TRBJ2-1
clone_size: medium-sized
d_call: TRBD2
v_call: TRBV6-1

cdr3_nt: TGTGCCACCAGTGAAACCCCCGTAGGGTTCAATGAGCAGTTCTTC
cdr3_aa: CATSETPVGFNEQFF
j_call: TRBJ2-1
clone_size: many
d_call: NA
v_call: TRBV24-1

cdr3_nt: TGCAGCGTTGAAGACAGGGAAGGGTACGAGCAGTACTTC
cdr3_aa: CSVEDREGYEQYF
j_call: TRBJ2-7
clone_size: NA
d_call: NA
v_call: TRBV29-1

cdr3_nt: TGTGCCAGCAGCCCGCTAGCGGGTGACGAGCAGTACTTC
cdr3_aa: CASSPLAGDEQYF
j_call: TRBJ2-7
clone_size: NA
d_call: TRBD2
v_call: TRBV6-2/TRBV6-3

cdr3_nt: TGTGCCAGCAGCTTCGACAATCAGCCCCAGCATTTT
cdr3_aa: CASSFDNQPQHF
j_call: TRBJ1-5
clone_size: once
d_call: NA
v_call: TRBV7-9

cdr3_nt: TGTGCCAGCAGTGAAGGGACTAGCGGGAGCTGGTCCTACGAGCAGTACTTC
cdr3_aa: CASSEGTSGSWSYEQYF
j_call: TRBJ2-7
clone_size: few
d_call: TRBD2
v_call: TRBV6-1

cdr3_nt: TGTGCCAGCAGCCACGAGGCGGGACAGGGGTTTACCGAGCAGTACTTC
cdr3_aa: CASSHEAGQGFTEQYF
j_call: TRBJ2-7
clone_size: few
d_call: TRBD1
v_call: TRBV14

cdr3_nt: TGCAGTGCTAGAAAGGGGACTAGACAAGAGACCCAGTACTTC
cdr3_aa: CSARKGTRQETQYF
j_call: TRBJ2-5
clone_size: many
d_call: TRBD2
v_call: TRBV20-1

cdr3_nt: TGTGCCAGCAGTTTACTATCCCCTCCCAAGAACACCGGGGAGCTGTTTTTT
cdr3_aa: CASSLLSPPKNTGELFF
j_call: TRBJ2-2
clone_size: few
d_call: NA
v_call: TRBV27

cdr3_nt: TGCAGTGCTAGTGAGGGGGGCCCGCTCGCCAATGAGCAGTTCTTC
cdr3_aa: CSASEGGPLANEQFF
j_call: TRBJ2-1
clone_size: many
d_call: NA
v_call: TRBV20-1

cdr3_nt: TGTGCCAGCAGTTTTAGAGGGGATGAAGCTTTCTTT
cdr3_aa: CASSFRGDEAFF
j_call: TRBJ1-1
clone_size: few
d_call: NA
v_call: TRBV12-3/TRBV12-4

cdr3_nt: TGTGCCAGCAGCGCATCAGGGGGCGAGGTTGATGAGCAGTTCTTC
cdr3_aa: CASSASGGEVDEQFF
j_call: TRBJ2-1
clone_size: few
d_call: TRBD1
v_call: TRBV9

cdr3_nt: TGTGCCAGCAGTTCCCTAGCGGGGGCCAGCTCCTACAATGAGCAGTTCTTC
cdr3_aa: CASSSLAGASSYNEQFF
j_call: TRBJ2-1
clone_size: NA
d_call: TRBD2
v_call: TRBV28

cdr3_nt: TGTGCCAGCAGTTACTGGGGGGAATCCACTGAAGCTTTCTTT
cdr3_aa: CASSYWGESTEAFF
j_call: TRBJ1-1
clone_size: many
d_call: NA
v_call: TRBV6-5

cdr3_nt: TGTGCCAGCAGGCCGGACAGGTCCACTGAAGCTTTCTTT
cdr3_aa: CASRPDRSTEAFF
j_call: TRBJ1-1
clone_size: NA
d_call: TRBD1
v_call: TRBV28

cdr3_nt: TGTGCCAGCAGTGCCCACCTTCGGGCCATGATAATTCATGGCTACACCTTC
cdr3_aa: CASSAHLRAMIIHGYTF
j_call: TRBJ1-2
clone_size: many
d_call: NA
v_call: TRBV12-3/TRBV12-4

cdr3_nt: TGCGCCAGCAGCCAAGATTCGGGTTCTTATAATGAAAAACTGTTTTTT
cdr3_aa: CASSQDSGSYNEKLFF
j_call: TRBJ1-4
clone_size: few
d_call: NA
v_call: TRBV4-1

cdr3_nt: TGTGCCAGCGCCCTTTCCGCTTCTAGCACAGATACGCAGTATTTT
cdr3_aa: CASALSASSTDTQYF
j_call: TRBJ2-3
clone_size: few
d_call: NA
v_call: TRBV12-3/TRBV12-4